These T cell receptor beta chains were read from a single sample in a study of T cell responses to AZD1222 COVID-19 vaccine. The assay was immunoSEQ multiplex PCR, and TCRdb's table has in-frame clones only and misses some. The sample records roughly 70,000 clones, about 80% being singletons. The sample consisted of peripheral blood, taken 28 days after the second AZD1222 dose. The receptors derive from an adult who received the AZD1222 COVID-19 vaccine. Each CDR3 is given with its conserved first and last residue. The D gene is left open where the match is weak.

>TRBJ1-4|TRBD1|TRBV9
TGTGCCAGCAGTGAGACAGGGAGTGAAAAACTGTTTTTT
CASSETGSEKLFF
>TRBJ1-5|-|TRBV4-3
TGCGCCAGCAGCCAAGATCGAGGAGGGGAGGGGTTGGAGCCCCAGCATTTT
CASSQDRGGEGLEPQHF
>TRBJ2-7|-|TRBV27
TGTGCCAGCAGTTTCAGGGCCCCCTACGAGCAGTACTTC
CASSFRAPYEQYF
>TRBJ2-3|TRBD1|TRBV29-1
TGCAGCGTCGAGGGTCTGGACAGGGCAGATACGCAGTATTTT
CSVEGLDRADTQYF
>TRBJ2-1|TRBD2|TRBV25-1
TGTGCCAGCAGTGAATTCTCGCCAGCGGGGGACTACAATGAGCAGTTCTTC
CASSEFSPAGDYNEQFF
>TRBJ2-1|-|TRBV9
TGTGCCAGCAGCGTAGCTTCACCGAGGGGGTCCTACAATGAGCAGTTCTTC
CASSVASPRGSYNEQFF
>TRBJ1-2|-|TRBV6-1
TGTGCCAGCAGTGAAGCGTTCGGGACACTAAACTATGGCTACACCTTC
CASSEAFGTLNYGYTF
>TRBJ1-2|-|TRBV6-1
TGTGCCAGCAGTACCTCCAGGGAGGGGCCGGGAGGCTACACCTTC
CASSTSREGPGGYTF
>TRBJ1-1|-|TRBV20-1
TGCAGTGCTAGAGATCACCCCTTT
CSARDHPF
>TRBJ2-2|-|TRBV25-1
TGTGCCAGCAGTGAATGGGGAAGGTCAAACACCGGGGAGCTGTTTTTT
CASSEWGRSNTGELFF
>TRBJ2-7|TRBD1|TRBV10-1
TGCGCCAGTGATAGACAGGGTAAACTCTACGAGCAGTACTTC
CASDRQGKLYEQYF
>TRBJ1-6|-|TRBV2
TGTGCCAGCAGTGCCCTGGACGGAGATAATTCACCCCTCCACTTT
CASSALDGDNSPLHF
>TRBJ1-1|-|TRBV5-4
TGTGCCATCCCGGGGACTGAAGCTTTCTTT
CAIPGTEAFF
>TRBJ2-5|-|TRBV7-9
TGTGCCAGCAGCTTAGTAGGGACTCAAGAGACCCAGTACTTC
CASSLVGTQETQYF